This is a list of T cell receptor beta chains from one sample in a study of regulatory T cells. The method was immunoSEQ multiplex PCR; TCRdb's version includes in-frame clones alone and lacks a portion of them. Here the sample spans about 3,900 clones, 80% to 95% being singletons. Sequencing was carried out using CD4+ Tregs sorted from blood. The origin of the receptors is a child aged 2 to 10 with CD3G deficiency. Both conserved end residues are part of each CDR3. The D gene is left open where the match is weak. A clone size is listed for some rows: how often the clone was seen (once, few, many), or a class if it is expanded.

d_gene	j_gene	v_gene	abundance	CDR3nt	CDR3aa
NA	TRBJ1-2	TRBV28	NA	TGTGCCAGCAGTCAACGACAGAGGGGAAGAGGTGGCTACACCTTC	CASSQRQRGRGGYTF
TRBD2	TRBJ2-7	TRBV18	NA	TGTGCCAGCTCATCGGGACTAGCGGGAGGGCCTCTCGAGCAGTACTTC	CASSSGLAGGPLEQYF
NA	TRBJ1-1	TRBV5-1	NA	TGCGCCAGCAGCTTAGACAGCCAGAACACTGAAGCTTTCTTT	CASSLDSQNTEAFF
TRBD2	TRBJ2-3	TRBV6-6	NA	TGTGCCAGCAGTTACGGGACTAGGATGCCAGATACGCAGTATTTT	CASSYGTRMPDTQYF
NA	TRBJ1-2	TRBV6-1	NA	TGTGCCAGCAGTAAGATCGGAGGCTATGGCTACACCTTC	CASSKIGGYGYTF
NA	TRBJ2-7	TRBV28	NA	TGTGCCAGCAGTTGGGGATTGAGGGGGAGGCAGTACTTC	CASSWGLRGRQYF
NA	TRBJ2-3	TRBV5-1	NA	TGCGCCAGCAGCCATACTAGCAGCGGTGCAGATACGCAGTATTTT	CASSHTSSGADTQYF
TRBD1	TRBJ1-5	TRBV28	NA	TGTGCCGGCAGCTCAACAGGGGCCTTAAATCAGCCCCAGCATTTT	CAGSSTGALNQPQHF
NA	TRBJ2-5	TRBV5-1	NA	TGCGCCAGCAGCTTGACGATCCCCTTCGAGACCCAGTACTTC	CASSLTIPFETQYF
TRBD1	TRBJ1-6	TRBV5-1	NA	TGCGCCAGCAGCTTGGGGACAGGGTGGAACTCACCCCTCCACTTT	CASSLGTGWNSPLHF
TRBD1	TRBJ2-7	TRBV7-9	NA	TGTGCCAGCAGCTCGGGACAGGGGGAAACAGGGCAGTACTTC	CASSSGQGETGQYF
NA	TRBJ2-6	TRBV6-1	NA	TGTGCCAGCAAGCAGGGGACTGGGGCCAACGTCCTGACTTTC	CASKQGTGANVLTF
TRBD1	TRBJ1-1	TRBV30	NA	TGTGCCTGGACGGGACAGGGGAACACTGAAGCTTTCTTT	CAWTGQGNTEAFF
NA	TRBJ1-1	TRBV7-1	NA	TGTGCCAGCAGCTTAAGGATTAACACTGAAGCTTTCTTT	CASSLRINTEAFF
TRBD1	TRBJ1-4	TRBV6-1	few	TGTGCCAGCAATATCGACAGGGACGGGGAAAAACTGTTTTTT	CASNIDRDGEKLFF